The next 27 T cell receptor beta chains were all read from a single sample in a study of blood T cell repertoires in COVID-19 (dated by TCRdb to about 2020). The library was made by the immunoSEQ multiplex PCR assay. TCRdb obtained this table from immuneACCESS and retained in-frame rearrangements with V and J assigned. These tables miss some clones; where compared with another copy, unresolved V genes account for less than half of the shortfall, and the remainder is unexplained. The sample records a few hundred thousand clones, 80% to 90% of which are singletons. About 10% of the sample belongs to the ten largest clones. Material: peripheral blood. The receptors were gathered from a woman aged 70-85 years with COVID-19, enrolled during active disease.

In its sample, this clone was seen a few times. V usage is TRBV11-3 and J usage is TRBJ1-1, with 11 bases aligning to TRBD1. The length of the CDR3 is 16 residues. V shed 4 bases, J shed 3 bases, and the junction held 7 bases outside the gene matches. Per the germline V gene, CDR1 is SGHNT and CDR2 is YENEEA. The CDR3 loop reads CASSSWTGGMDTEAFF. The CDR3 region has the DNA TGTGCCAGCAGCTCCTGGACAGGGGGCATGGACACTGAAGCTTTCTTT.

This chain uses TRBV6-6 with TRBJ1-6; a possible D gene is TRBD1 (5 bases). The CDR3 spans 17 residues. Germline assignment: CDR1 MNHNY and CDR2 SVGAGI (reference sequence). V lost 5 bases to trimming and J lost 0 bases, with 14 bases between them. The chain's CDR3 is CASSQFGGSSYNSPLHF. As DNA, the CDR3 is TGTGCCAGCAGTCAGTTCGGGGGTAGCTCCTATAATTCACCCCTCCACTTT.

The J gene is TRBJ1-1, the V gene TRBV5-4; no clear D. Trimming took 5 bases from V and 1 from J, leaving 9 bases between them. Germline CDR1 is SGHNT and CDR2 is YYREEE (reference sequence). The CDR3 loop spans 13 amino acids. The CDR3 DNA reads as TGTGCCAGCAGTGGAGGTCGGAACACTGAAGCTTTCTTT. It codes for CASSGGRNTEAFF.

This sequence joins TRBV6-1 and TRBJ1-2, with 11 bases lining up with TRBD1. V shed 3 bases, J shed 7 bases, and the junction held 4 bases outside the gene matches. The germline gives CDR1 MNHNS, CDR2 SASEGT. The CDR3 is made up of 14 amino acids. The CDR3 bases are TGTGCCAGCAGTGACGGACAGGGGGCTCTTGGCTACACCTTC. Translated, it gives CASSDGQGALGYTF.

The chain joins TRBV15 to TRBJ1-5; D not resolved. Germline V gene data show CDR1 as LNHNV and CDR2 as YYDKDF (reference sequence). The CDR3 totals 17 residues. V was shortened by 0 bases and J by 0 bases, with 12 bases between the two germline ends. The CDR3 nucleotides are TGTGCCACCAGCAGAGATCCGACAAAGTATAGCAATCAGCCCCAGCATTTT. It codes for CATSRDPTKYSNQPQHF.

There are a few counts of this clone. The chain uses TRBV27 and TRBJ2-7; 7 nucleotides agree with TRBD1. The CDR3 is 14 residues long. Germline V lookup: CDR1 MNHEY, CDR2 SMNVEV (reference sequence). Trimming at V came to 6 bases and at J to 3 bases, leaving 8 bases not matched to a gene. The CDR3 loop is CASSQQGISYEQYF. CDR3 coding DNA: TGTGCCAGCAGCCAACAGGGGATAAGCTACGAGCAGTACTTC.

V usage is TRBV19 and J usage is TRBJ1-1, with a weak D call TRBD1 (5 bases). This CDR3 spans 14 amino acids. V shed 7 bases and J shed 4 bases, with 16 bases lying between them. The germline gives CDR1 LNHDA, CDR2 SQIVND (reference sequence). CDR3 amino acids: CASIPYLTATEAFF. In DNA form, the CDR3 reads TGTGCCAGTATCCCGTACTTGACAGCCACTGAAGCTTTCTTT.

In this sample, this clone turned up a few times. The gene calls are TRBV19 and TRBJ1-1; unclear D gene. Looked up from germline, CDR1 is LNHDA and CDR2 is SQIVND (reference sequence). The CDR3 consists of 12 residues. Trimming stripped 7 bases from V and 11 bases from J, with 17 bases between. DNA of the CDR3: TGTGCCAGTACGTCGGTGCCATTGCGTGCTTTCTTT. Translation gives CASTSVPLRAFF.

This sequence joins TRBV2 and TRBJ1-4, with 8 bases identical to TRBD1. V shed 7 bases and J 3 bases; nucleotides not matched to a gene: 4. Germline CDR1 reads SNHLY; CDR2 reads FYNNEI. This CDR3 spans 14 amino acids. CDR3 coding DNA: TGTGCCAGCACTGGGGACAGGTCTAATGAAAAACTGTTTTTT. This gives the protein CASTGDRSNEKLFF.

V is TRBV29-1 and J is TRBJ2-7, with D unresolved. The V end lost 3 bases, the J end lost 0 bases, and 6 bases lay between the germline ends. Looked up from germline, CDR1 is SQVTM and CDR2 is ANQGSEA. This CDR3 region has 12 residues. CDR3 sequence: CSVDHGSYEQYF. The CDR3 DNA sequence: TGCAGCGTTGACCACGGCTCCTACGAGCAGTACTTC.

The sample holds one count of this clone. The genes are TRBV27 and TRBJ2-7, with no clear D. CDR3 length: 13 residues. Germline V CDR1 and CDR2: MNHEY, SMNVEV (reference sequence). Trimming shortened V by 5 bases and J by 3 bases, and 11 bases separated the two germline ends. The chain's CDR3 is CASSTRHLYEQYF. In DNA, the CDR3 is TGTGCCAGCAGTACCCGACACCTCTACGAGCAGTACTTC.

This chain joins TRBV27 and TRBJ1-6, with 7 bases identical to TRBD1. CDR3 length: 16 amino acids. Germline CDR1 MNHEY, CDR2 SMNVEV (reference sequence). V dropped 6 bases and J dropped 3; count of bases not matched to a gene: 8. CDR3 DNA sequence: TGTGCCAGCAGATTCAAGACAGGGTTCTATAATTCACCCCTCCACTTT. Protein sequence: CASRFKTGFYNSPLHF.

This clone has only one observation. V gene TRBV28 combines with J gene TRBJ2-3, with 7 bases matching TRBD2. Germline-derived CDR1 and CDR2 are MDHEN and SYDVKM. J was trimmed by 9 bases and V by 5 bases; bases with no gene match: 8. The CDR3 is made up of 13 amino acids. The CDR3 here is CASSPWDYETQYF. CDR3 DNA sequence: TGTGCCAGCAGTCCCTGGGACTACGAAACGCAGTATTTT.

This chain links TRBV7-9 with TRBJ2-3; 10 nucleotides agree with TRBD2. Germline CDR1 SEHNR, CDR2 FQNEAQ (reference sequence). V was pared by 8 bases and J by 1 base, with 9 bases of the junction left unmatched. CDR3 length: 16 residues. CDR3 protein: CASAYTGTSGTDTQYF. CDR3 bases: TGTGCCAGCGCATATACCGGGACTAGCGGCACAGATACGCAGTATTTT.

The chain carries TRBV20-1 and TRBJ2-5; 9 bases are shared with TRBD2. The CDR3 totals 15 residues. J was trimmed by 5 bases and V by 3 bases; bases with no gene match: 10. CDR1 DFQATT and CDR2 SNEGSKA come from the germline V gene (reference sequence). CDR3 protein: CSASNLGLAMETQYF. The DNA for the CDR3 is TGCAGTGCTAGTAATTTGGGACTAGCTATGGAGACCCAGTACTTC.

V gene TRBV7-9 combines with J gene TRBJ1-3; D is undetermined. CDR1 and CDR2 (germline): SEHNR, FQNEAQ (reference sequence). This CDR3 region has 15 residues. V shed 6 bases and J shed 0 bases, with 12 bases lying between them. CDR3 nucleotide sequence: TGTGCCAGCAGTGCCGACACGAGCTCTGGAAACACCATATATTTT. Translation: CASSADTSSGNTIYF. The full variable domain, in which reference TRBV7-9 and TRBJ1-3 provide the parts outside the CDR3, is DTGVSQNPRHKITKRGQNVTFRCDPISEHNRLYWYRQTLGQGPEFLTYFQNEAQLEKSRLLSDRFSAERPKGSFSTLEIQRTEQGDSAMYLCASSADTSSGNTIYFGEGSWLTVV.

The V and J genes are TRBV6-2 or TRBV6-3 and TRBJ1-2; TRBD1 might be the D (5 bases). The germline V gene encodes CDR1 MNHEY and CDR2 SVGEGT. V was trimmed by 4 bases and J by 4 bases, leaving 13 bases between them. CDR3 length: 14 amino acids. CDR3 sequence reads: CASSLGRGAYGYTF. CDR3 nucleotide sequence: TGTGCCAGCAGTTTAGGCCGCGGGGCCTATGGCTACACCTTC.

The rearrangement links TRBV19 to TRBJ2-2, with TRBD1 matching 10 bases. Germline values: CDR1 LNHDA, CDR2 SQIVND (reference sequence). V lost 8 bases to trimming and J lost 7 bases; unmatched junction nucleotides: 10. The CDR3 contains 15 residues. The CDR3 sequence is CASSRDRGWIGELFF. CDR3 coding DNA: TGTGCCAGTTCCAGGGACAGGGGATGGATCGGGGAGCTGTTTTTT.

The chain is built from TRBV27 and TRBJ1-6; TRBD1 aligns across 7 bases. Per the germline V gene, CDR1 is MNHEY and CDR2 is SMNVEV (reference sequence). V gave up 1 base and J gave up 7 bases; unmatched junction bases: 4. The CDR3 runs 15 residues. In nucleotides, the CDR3 is TGTGCCAGCAGTTTATGGGGGGACAGAAATTCACCCCTCCACTTT. It is translated as CASSLWGDRNSPLHF.

The chain is built from TRBV7-3 and TRBJ2-2; TRBD1 agrees at 9 bases. J gave up 6 bases and V 6 bases, and 14 bases lay outside the gene matches. CDR3 size: 17 residues. Germline loops: CDR1 SGHTA, CDR2 FQGTGA. The CDR3 region is CASRRVGTGLIPGELFF. DNA of the CDR3: TGTGCCAGCAGACGCGTCGGGACAGGGTTAATTCCCGGGGAGCTGTTTTTT.

The CDR3: CATSRVVTGTDEQYF. The CDR3 region has the DNA TGTGCCACCAGCAGAGTCGTAACAGGAACCGACGAGCAGTACTTC. The V and J genes are TRBV15 and TRBJ2-7, with a tentative D call TRBD1 (5 bases). V shed 1 base and J shed 5 bases, with 15 bases lying between them. Germline CDR1 reads LNHNV; CDR2 reads YYDKDF (reference sequence). This CDR3 is 15 amino acids long.

The CDR3 nucleotides read TGCGCCAGCAGCTTGGCAGGGGTAGGGAATCAGCCCCAGCATTTT. Translated: CASSLAGVGNQPQHF. The chain recombines TRBV5-1 with TRBJ1-5; tentatively, D is TRBD1 (6 bases). The V gene's germline CDR1 is SGHRS and CDR2 YFSETQ. There are 15 residues in the CDR3. Trimming stripped 0 bases from V and 4 bases from J, with 11 bases between.

The rearrangement links TRBV5-6 to TRBJ1-1; possibly TRBD1 for D (6 bases). This CDR3 is built from 16 residues. The germline V gene has CDR1 SGHDT and CDR2 YYEEEE. V was pared by 0 bases and J by 1 base, with 13 bases between. The CDR3 protein is CASSLVPGTQNTEAFF. CDR3 sequence (DNA): TGTGCCAGCAGCTTGGTCCCCGGGACACAGAACACTGAAGCTTTCTTT.

J is TRBJ1-5 and V is TRBV2; D is ambiguous. The CDR3 runs to 16 residues. CDR1 and CDR2 from the germline V gene are SNHLY and FYNNEI. Trimming took off 4 bases at V and 0 bases at J, with 13 bases between the two ends. The CDR3 DNA follows: TGTGCCAGCAGTGGAAAGCAGACTTATAGCAATCAGCCCCAGCATTTT. This translates into CASSGKQTYSNQPQHF.

The genes are TRBV3-1 (or the pseudogene TRBV3-2) and TRBJ1-4; D gene ambiguous. The germline V and J ends were trimmed by 4 bases and 4 bases, with 16 bases remaining between them. The CDR3 is 16 amino acids. Germline V gene sequence: CDR1 LGHDT, CDR2 YNNKEL (reference sequence). The CDR3 DNA sequence: TGTGCCAGCAGCCCTGGGCCGCTTGTGGGTAATGAAAAACTGTTTTTT. Translation: CASSPGPLVGNEKLFF.

This chain uses TRBV24-1 with TRBJ1-1; D is perhaps TRBD1 (5 bases). The V end lost 5 bases, the J end lost 0 bases, and 9 bases lay between the germline ends. The CDR3 totals 14 residues. CDR1 is KGHDR and CDR2 is SFDVKD in the germline V gene. CDR3 sequence: CATSGGGLNTEAFF. The CDR3 nucleotides read TGTGCCACCAGTGGGGGGGGATTGAACACTGAAGCTTTCTTT.

The V gene is TRBV30, the J gene TRBJ2-7; D gene ambiguous. There are 11 residues in the CDR3. V lost 1 base, J lost 4 bases, and 5 bases lay in between. Germline V gene sequence: CDR1 GTSNPN, CDR2 SVGIG (reference sequence). The CDR3 coding sequence is TGTGCCTGGAGTGGAGTATACGAGCAGTACTTC. It is translated as CAWSGVYEQYF.